Presented here are 18 T cell receptor beta chains from one specimen sequenced in a study of CD8+ T cells in alopecia areata. TCR sequencing used cDNA made by reverse transcription of extracted RNA. Generated by immunoSEQ multiplex PCR, the TCRdb table keeps only in-frame clones and is missing some. Altogether about 160,000 clones are present, approximately 65% being singletons, with the ten largest covering over 0.85%. Indicated treatment: oral pan-JAK inhibitor, 5-10 mg twice daily. The specimen was CD4+ T cells sorted from blood, collected at week 4, from a patient treated with tofacitinib. Receptors originate from a human donor with alopecia areata.

The genes are TRBV9 and TRBJ2-2; 10 bases are shared with TRBD1. The germline V gene encodes CDR1 SGDLS and CDR2 YYNGEE. The CDR3 sequence is 15 residues long. V lost 3 bases and J lost 5; bases outside the gene matches: 4. CDR3 protein: CASSARDRGTGELFF. DNA of the CDR3: TGTGCCAGCAGCGCCCGGGACAGGGGTACCGGGGAGCTGTTTTTT. The full variable domain, with the rest looked up from reference TRBV9 and TRBJ2-2, is DSGVTQTPKHLITATGQRVTLRCSPRSGDLSVYWYQQSLDQGLQFLIQYYNGEERAKGNILERFSAQQFPDLHSELNLSSLELGDSALYFCASSARDRGTGELFFGEGSRLTVL.

The chain employs TRBV19 and TRBJ1-5; D unresolved. The V and J ends lost 0 bases and 2 bases respectively, with 11 bases between them. In germline, CDR1 is LNHDA, CDR2 SQIVND (reference sequence). The CDR3 sequence is 16 residues long. In DNA form, the CDR3 reads TGTGCCAGTAGTATAGATCGGGTATCAGGCAATCAGCCCCAGCATTTT. Amino acids: CASSIDRVSGNQPQHF.

This chain links TRBV9 with TRBJ1-2; no clear D gene. Germline lookup yields CDR1 SGDLS and CDR2 YYNGEE. This CDR3 spans 14 amino acids. V was shortened by 0 bases and J by 8 bases, with 14 bases between the two germline ends. The CDR3 DNA follows: TGTGCCAGCAGCGTAGATGGAGGGCTTGGCGGCTACACCTTC. Encoded protein: CASSVDGGLGGYTF.

This rearrangement joins TRBV10-3 to TRBJ2-2; D tentatively fits TRBD1 or TRBD2 (5 bases each). Germline V gene data show CDR1 as ENHRY and CDR2 as SYGVKD. The CDR3 runs 14 residues. Trimming cost V 11 bases and J 3 bases, with 16 bases left between them. The CDR3 here is CASTEGADTGELFF. Here the CDR3 DNA reads TGTGCCTCGACAGAGGGCGCGGACACCGGGGAGCTGTTTTTT.

The CDR3 is CASSEWAGNQPQHF. The CDR3 DNA follows: TGTGCCAGCAGTGAGTGGGCAGGAAATCAGCCCCAGCATTTT. The chain is built from TRBV2 and TRBJ1-5; no clear D. The germline V gene encodes CDR1 SNHLY and CDR2 FYNNEI. CDR3 length equals 14 residues. Trimming removed 3 bases at V and 4 bases at J, with 10 bases between.

This clone was counted a few times. V usage is TRBV2 and J usage is TRBJ2-7; D may be TRBD2 (6 bases). This CDR3 has 13 residues. V lost 5 bases and J 1 base, leaving 9 bases between the germline ends. CDR1 and CDR2 from the germline V gene are SNHLY and FYNNEI. The CDR3 nucleotides read TGTGCCAGCAGTCACGGGGGATCCTACGAGCAGTACTTC. This gives the protein CASSHGGSYEQYF.

The gene calls are TRBV9 and TRBJ2-2; D is possibly TRBD2 (5 bases). Germline V CDR1 and CDR2: SGDLS, YYNGEE. Trimming shortened V by 3 bases and J by 0 bases, and 6 bases separated the two germline ends. This CDR3 is 14 amino acids long. CDR3 protein: CASSGTANTGELFF. The CDR3, as DNA: TGTGCCAGCAGCGGGACTGCGAACACCGGGGAGCTGTTTTTT.

V gene TRBV6-5 combines with J gene TRBJ2-5; D ambiguous. CDR1 is MNHEY, CDR2 SVGAGI, per germline. The V gene lost 4 bases and the J gene lost 1 base, with 10 bases spanning the gap. This CDR3 region has 14 residues. CDR3 region: CASSSQRIQETQYF. The CDR3 bases are TGTGCCAGCAGTTCCCAGAGAATCCAAGAGACCCAGTACTTC.

CDR3 sequence (DNA): TGTGCCTGGAGTCCCCCAGGAAACTATGGCTACACCTTC. Protein: CAWSPPGNYGYTF. The V call is TRBV30, the J call TRBJ1-2; D not resolved. CDR1 and CDR2 from the germline V gene are GTSNPN and SVGIG (reference sequence). The CDR3 consists of 13 residues. V gave up 2 bases and J gave up 2 bases, with 9 bases separating them.

The chain carries TRBV7-8 and TRBJ2-1; possible D gene TRBD1, 5 bases. The V and J ends lost 5 bases and 8 bases respectively, with 16 bases between them. In germline, CDR1 is SGHVS, CDR2 FQNEAQ. The CDR3 consists of 14 residues. This CDR3 reads CASSQNLQGDEQFF. In DNA form, the CDR3 reads TGTGCCAGCAGCCAAAACCTTCAGGGTGATGAGCAGTTCTTC.

This clone showed up just a few times. The J gene is TRBJ1-5, the V gene TRBV19; 9 positions agree with TRBD1. Germline lookup yields CDR1 LNHDA and CDR2 SQIVND (reference sequence). V shed 7 bases, J shed 6 bases, and the junction held 7 bases outside the gene matches. The CDR3 is made up of 14 amino acids. CDR3 DNA: TGTGCCAGTACAAACAGGGGGCGAGGTCAGCCCCAGCATTTT. This sequence encodes CASTNRGRGQPQHF. Looking up the rest from reference TRBV19 and TRBJ1-5 gives the full variable domain: DGGITQSPKYLFRKEGQNVTLSCEQNLNHDAMYWYRQDPGQGLRLIYYSQIVNDFQKGDIAEGYSVSREKKESFPLTVTSAQKNPTAFYLCASTNRGRGQPQHFGDGTRLSIL.

V gene TRBV5-4 combines with J gene TRBJ2-3, with TRBD2 identical over 8 bases. The V segment lost 5 bases and the J segment 2 bases; nucleotides outside the gene matches: 10. The germline gives CDR1 SGHNT, CDR2 YYREEE (reference sequence). The CDR3 is 16 amino acids. The CDR3 sequence is CASRAGGPPPTDTQYF. CDR3 in DNA: TGTGCCAGCAGGGCGGGGGGCCCTCCACCCACAGATACGCAGTATTTT.

This chain joins TRBV29-1 and TRBJ1-1; D unresolved. Germline CDR1 is SQVTM and CDR2 is ANQGSEA. The length of the CDR3 is 11 residues. V lost 5 bases, J lost 1 base, and 5 bases lay in between. This CDR3 is CSVKENTEAFF. As DNA, the CDR3 is TGCAGCGTTAAGGAGAACACTGAAGCTTTCTTT.

There are a few counts of this clone. The genes are TRBV7-6 and TRBJ2-5; the D gene could be TRBD1 or TRBD2 (7 bases each). CDR1 and CDR2 from the germline V gene are SGHVS and FNYEAQ. This CDR3 comprises 16 residues. Trimming shortened V by 5 bases and J by 5 bases, and 21 bases separated the two germline ends. CDR3 protein: CASSPGGAAGGETQYF. The DNA for the CDR3 is TGTGCCAGCAGCCCAGGGGGGGCCGCAGGTGGGGAGACCCAGTACTTC. The variable domain in full, with the rest retrieved from reference TRBV7-6 and TRBJ2-5, is GAGVSQSPRYKVTKRGQDVALRCDPISGHVSLYWYRQALGQGPEFLTYFNYEAQQDKSGLPNDRFSAERPEGSISTLTIQRTEQRDSAMYRCASSPGGAAGGETQYFGPGTRLLVL.

J is TRBJ1-4 and V is TRBV9, with 7 bases lining up with TRBD1. The CDR3 runs to 16 residues. V dropped 0 bases and J dropped 7; count of bases not matched to a gene: 9. Looked up from germline, CDR1 is SGDLS and CDR2 is YYNGEE. The CDR3: CASSVASRGRFEKLFF. DNA for the CDR3: TGTGCCAGCAGCGTAGCTTCCAGGGGGAGGTTTGAAAAACTGTTTTTT.

This rearrangement joins TRBV14 to TRBJ2-3; the match to TRBD2 covers 10 bases. V shed 4 bases, J shed 6 bases, and the junction held 4 bases outside the gene matches. This CDR3 has 14 residues. Germline V gives CDR1 SGHDN, CDR2 FVKESK. The CDR3 reads CASSPSGGADTQYF. Here the CDR3 DNA reads TGTGCCAGCAGCCCGAGCGGGGGGGCTGATACGCAGTATTTT.

The V and J genes are TRBV15 and TRBJ2-3; 9 bases are a match to TRBD2. The CDR3 runs 16 residues. Germline CDR1 is LNHNV and CDR2 is YYDKDF (reference sequence). The trim removed 5 bases at V and 0 bases at J, leaving 6 bases unmatched. This CDR3 is CATSESGGPSTDTQYF. DNA of the CDR3: TGTGCCACCAGCGAAAGCGGGGGGCCTAGCACAGATACGCAGTATTTT.

The rearrangement joins TRBV14 to TRBJ2-3, with a possible D match to TRBD2 (6 bases). The V end was cut by 4 bases, the J end by 2 bases, with 13 bases between. This CDR3 comprises 15 residues. Germline CDR1 SGHDN, CDR2 FVKESK. The DNA of the CDR3 is TGTGCCAGCAGCCTTCGAGCGGGTTTCACAGATACGCAGTATTTT. Translated, it gives CASSLRAGFTDTQYF.